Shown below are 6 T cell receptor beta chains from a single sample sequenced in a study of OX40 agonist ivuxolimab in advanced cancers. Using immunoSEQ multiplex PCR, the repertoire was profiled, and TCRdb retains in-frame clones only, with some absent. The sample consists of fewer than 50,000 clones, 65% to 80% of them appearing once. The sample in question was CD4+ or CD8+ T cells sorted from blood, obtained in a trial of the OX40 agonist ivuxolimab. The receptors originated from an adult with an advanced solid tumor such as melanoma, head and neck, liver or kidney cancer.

In DNA, the CDR3 is TGTGCCAGCAGCTTGTCCTCAGGGGGTACAGATACGCAGTATTTT. Its translation is CASSLSSGGTDTQYF. This chain joins TRBV7-6 and TRBJ2-3; TRBD1 aligns across 7 bases. After removal of 3 bases from V and 3 bases from J, the junction contained 6 bases not matched to a gene. Germline V gives CDR1 SGHVS, CDR2 FNYEAQ. CDR3 length: 15 residues.

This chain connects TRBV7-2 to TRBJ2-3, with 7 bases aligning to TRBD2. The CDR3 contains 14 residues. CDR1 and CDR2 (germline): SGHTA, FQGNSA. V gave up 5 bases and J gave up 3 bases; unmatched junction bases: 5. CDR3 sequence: CASSPRDYTDTQYF. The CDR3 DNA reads TGTGCCAGCAGCCCGCGGGACTATACAGATACGCAGTATTTT.

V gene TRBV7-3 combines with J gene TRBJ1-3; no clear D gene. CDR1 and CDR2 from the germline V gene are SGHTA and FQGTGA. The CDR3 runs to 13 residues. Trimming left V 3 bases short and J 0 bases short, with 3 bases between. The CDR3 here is CASSLSSGNTIYF. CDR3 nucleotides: TGTGCCAGCAGCTTGAGCTCTGGAAACACCATATATTTT.

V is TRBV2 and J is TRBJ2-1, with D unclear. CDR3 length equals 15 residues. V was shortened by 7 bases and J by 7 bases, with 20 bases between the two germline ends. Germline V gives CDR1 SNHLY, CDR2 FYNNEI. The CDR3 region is CASNLVSATENEQFF. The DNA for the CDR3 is TGTGCCAGCAACCTCGTGTCAGCGACGGAAAATGAGCAGTTCTTC.

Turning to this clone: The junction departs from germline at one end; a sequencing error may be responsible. DNA for the CDR3: TGTGCTAGCAGCTCCGGACTAGCAGCGGGAAACGAGCAGTACTTC. It specifies CASSSGLAAGNEQYF. The chain is built from TRBV7-7 and TRBJ2-7; the match to TRBD2 covers 8 bases. CDR3 length: 15 amino acids. CDR1 is SSHAT and CDR2 is FNYEAQ in the germline V gene (reference sequence).

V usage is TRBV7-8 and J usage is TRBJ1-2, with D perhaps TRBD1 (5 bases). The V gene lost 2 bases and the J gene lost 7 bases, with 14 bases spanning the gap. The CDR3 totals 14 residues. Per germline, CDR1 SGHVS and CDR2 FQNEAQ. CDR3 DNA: TGTGCCAGCAGCTTATGGGAGGGGCGGAGTGGCTACACCTTC. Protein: CASSLWEGRSGYTF.